The 11 T cell receptor beta chains reported below all come from one sample, sequenced in a study of T-cell reconstitution after alpha-beta-depleted transplantation in children. Unique molecular identifiers were incorporated into the prepared TCRbeta library. TCRdb re-analysed the PCR reads in MiXCR, keeping a single row per CDR3 protein. This sample has fewer than 550,000 distinct CDR3 sequences, with 11% found just once. Sequenced here: PBMCs, mostly from graft donor cells, sampled 180 days after TCRalphabeta/CD19-depleted stem cell transplant. The receptors were gathered from a female patient between 2 and 15 years old who had a stem cell transplant for aplastic anemia, so the T cells may come from the graft donor.

This clonotype was counted at least ten times. J is TRBJ2-1 and V is TRBV5-1; D is possibly TRBD2 (5 bases). V lost 4 bases and J 4 bases, leaving 33 bases between the germline ends. This CDR3 is built from 21 residues. In germline, CDR1 is SGHRS, CDR2 YFSETQ. CDR3 amino acids: CASSPLGEDLPLGPLYNEQFF. Written as DNA, the CDR3 is TGCGCCAGCAGCCCTCTGGGAGAGGACCTCCCGCTAGGCCCCCTTTACAATGAGCAGTTCTTC.

This chain uses TRBV6-2 or TRBV6-3 with TRBJ2-3; no definite D call. The V gene's germline CDR1 is MNHEY and CDR2 SVGEGT. The length of the CDR3 is 12 residues. The germline V and J ends were trimmed by 0 bases and 7 bases, with 5 bases remaining between them. In DNA, the CDR3 is TGTGCCAGCAGTTACTCCAAGCATACGCAGTATTTT. Residues: CASSYSKHTQYF.

As to this clonotype: At one boundary the junction diverges from the germline segment, which might be a read error. The V and J genes are TRBV7-2 and TRBJ1-4; TRBD1 agrees at 8 bases. The germline gives CDR1 SGHTA, CDR2 FQGNSA. CDR3 size: 14 residues. CDR3 sequence: CASSLVGQGEKLLF. The CDR3 region has the DNA TGTGCCAGCAGCTTAGTCGGACAGGGCGAAAAACTGTTATTT. Drawing the rest from reference TRBV7-2 and TRBJ1-4, the complete variable domain is GAGVSQSPSNKVTEKGKDVELRCDPISGHTALYWYRQSLGQGLEFLIYFQGNSAPDKSGLPSDRFSAERTGGSVSTLTIQRTQQEDSAVYLCASSLVGQGEKLLFGSGTQLSVL.

This clonotype was counted only a few times. The chain joins TRBV29-1 to TRBJ2-2; 9 nucleotides line up with TRBD1. J gave up 7 bases and V 7 bases, and 10 bases lay outside the gene matches. The CDR3 is 14 amino acids. From germline, CDR1 is SQVTM and CDR2 ANQGSEA. The CDR3 sequence: CSGQDRGEDGELFF. DNA for the CDR3: TGCAGCGGGCAGGACAGGGGAGAGGACGGGGAGCTGTTTTTT.

This clonotype has more than one count but fewer than ten. V and J are TRBV28 and TRBJ1-3; D remains unclear. Germline lookup yields CDR1 MDHEN and CDR2 SYDVKM. The CDR3 loop spans 15 amino acids. V lost 6 bases to trimming and J lost 3 bases, with 15 bases between them. The CDR3 nucleotides read TGTGCCAGCAGCCCAGTGAGGGTGGGTGGAAACACCATATATTTT. This gives the protein CASSPVRVGGNTIYF.

The J gene is TRBJ2-4, the V gene TRBV7-2; 12 bases fit TRBD1. The CDR3 contains 15 residues. Germline loops: CDR1 SGHTA, CDR2 FQGNSA. V shed 5 bases, J shed 9 bases, and the junction held 8 bases outside the gene matches. The chain's CDR3 is CASSHLGQGAGIQYF. The CDR3 DNA reads as TGTGCCAGCAGCCACCTGGGACAGGGGGCCGGCATTCAGTACTTC.

This rearrangement joins TRBV9 to TRBJ2-1; 9 bases align to TRBD2. Germline assignment: CDR1 SGDLS and CDR2 YYNGEE. This CDR3 is built from 20 residues. The junction had 17 bases not matched to a gene; V was cut back by 4 bases and J by 0 bases. This chain's CDR3 is CASSLLFASGIPSSYNEQFF. In DNA, the CDR3 is TGTGCCAGCAGCCTACTTTTTGCTAGCGGGATCCCTAGCTCCTACAATGAGCAGTTCTTC.

This chain links TRBV4-3 with TRBJ1-4, with 9 bases lining up with TRBD1. The germline V gene encodes CDR1 LGHNA and CDR2 YSLEER. Trimming removed 7 bases from V and 8 bases from J; junction bases left unmatched: 8. This CDR3 is built from 14 residues. This chain's CDR3 is CASTQDRGEEKLFF. In DNA, the CDR3 is TGCGCCAGCACCCAGGACAGGGGAGAGGAAAAACTGTTTTTT.

This clonotype turned up a few times. The chain is built from TRBV28 and TRBJ2-6; the D call may be TRBD1 or TRBD2 (6 bases each). The length of the CDR3 is 14 residues. Trimming removed 8 bases from V and 4 bases from J, with 12 bases in between. Germline lookup yields CDR1 MDHEN and CDR2 SYDVKM. The CDR3 spells CASEGGAGANVLTF. DNA of the CDR3: TGTGCCAGCGAGGGGGGCGCCGGGGCCAACGTCCTGACTTTC. The whole variable domain, filled in from reference TRBV28 and TRBJ2-6, reads DVKVTQSSRYLVKRTGEKVFLECVQDMDHENMFWYRQDPGLGLRLIYFSYDVKMKEKGDIPEGYSVSREKKERFSLILESASTNQTSMYLCASEGGAGANVLTFGAGSRLTVL.

This chain connects TRBV28 to TRBJ2-1, with TRBD2 matching 7 bases. The germline CDR1 and CDR2 sequences are MDHEN and SYDVKM. CDR3 length equals 13 residues. Unmatched junction bases numbered 5, after V lost 7 bases and J lost 5 bases. The CDR3 protein is CASTRGGDNEQFF. CDR3 coding DNA: TGTGCCAGCACCCGTGGGGGGGACAATGAGCAGTTCTTC. Drawing the rest from reference TRBV28 and TRBJ2-1, the complete variable domain is DVKVTQSSRYLVKRTGEKVFLECVQDMDHENMFWYRQDPGLGLRLIYFSYDVKMKEKGDIPEGYSVSREKKERFSLILESASTNQTSMYLCASTRGGDNEQFFGPGTRLTVL.

This clonotype was found many times. The rearrangement uses TRBV28 and TRBJ1-1, with 9 bases aligning to TRBD1. The CDR3 loop spans 16 amino acids. V was pared by 0 bases and J by 8 bases, with 10 bases of the junction left unmatched. Germline CDR1 MDHEN, CDR2 SYDVKM. The CDR3, as DNA: TGTGCCAGCAGTTTATGGGGGACAGGGCGGCGGGACGAAGCTTTCTTT. Its protein product is CASSLWGTGRRDEAFF.